A single sample is the source of the 24 T cell receptor beta chains below, sequenced in a study of cytomegalovirus exposure and HLA in healthy donors. 60 Vbeta and 13 Jbeta primers were used in PCR. Using immunoSEQ multiplex PCR, the repertoire was profiled, and TCRdb retains in-frame clones only, with some absent. The profile shows 80,000 to 130,000 clones, around 79% of them singletons. Sequencing used PBMCs. These receptors were obtained from a male donor in good health and CMV-seropositive.

About this clone: Without the conserved terminal phenylalanine or tryptophan, this CDR3 likely stems from a read error. The chain links TRBV5-1 to TRBJ1-1, with 7 nucleotides matching TRBD1. The germline V gene encodes CDR1 SGHRS and CDR2 YFSETQ. This CDR3 is built from 14 residues. V trimming: 3 bases; J trimming: 5 bases; junction bases outside the gene matches: 7. The CDR3 region is CASSWSDRNTEAFS. Written as DNA, the CDR3 is TGCGCCAGCAGCTGGTCGGACAGGAATACTGAAGCTTTCTCT.

The genes are TRBV19 and TRBJ2-4; 14 bases are a match to TRBD2. Germline assignment: CDR1 LNHDA and CDR2 SQIVND (reference sequence). J gave up 7 bases and V 10 bases, and 6 bases lay outside the gene matches. The CDR3 length is 14 residues. The CDR3 protein is CATGTSGGRNIQYF. The CDR3 nucleotides are TGTGCCACAGGGACTAGCGGGGGACGCAACATTCAGTACTTC.

The genes are TRBV5-4 and TRBJ2-1; 8 bases map to TRBD1. From germline, CDR1 is SGHNT and CDR2 YYREEE (reference sequence). This CDR3 has 13 amino acids. V lost 5 bases to trimming and J lost 9 bases; unmatched junction nucleotides: 7. The CDR3 DNA reads as TGTGCCAGCAGGACGGACAGGGTCGGTGAGCAGTTCTTC. Translated: CASRTDRVGEQFF.

The V and J genes are TRBV6-1 and TRBJ2-2; 13 bases fit TRBD2. Germline CDR1 is MNHNS and CDR2 is SASEGT. CDR3 length: 17 residues. Losses at the gene ends were 4 bases for V and 5 bases for J; bases not matched to a gene: 7. CDR3 DNA: TGTGCCAGCAGTGTCCGACTAGCGGGGGGAGGGACCGGGGAGCTGTTTTTT. This codes for CASSVRLAGGGTGELFF.

J is TRBJ2-5 and V is TRBV29-1; 9 bases map to TRBD1. This CDR3 has 12 residues. In germline, CDR1 is SQVTM, CDR2 ANQGSEA. The V gene end was trimmed by 7 bases and the J gene end by 5 bases; junction bases not matched to a gene: 5. The CDR3 spells CSGGGQGETQYF. In nucleotides, the CDR3 is TGCAGCGGGGGAGGACAGGGGGAGACCCAGTACTTC.

Only a few counts were recorded for this clone. The chain joins TRBV13 to TRBJ2-1, with a weak D call TRBD1 (5 bases). Trimming removed 6 bases at V and 2 bases at J, with 17 bases between. CDR3 length equals 16 residues. In germline, CDR1 is PRHDT, CDR2 FYEKMQ (reference sequence). In nucleotides, the CDR3 is TGTGCCAGCAGACCTGAGAATGGGGCCACCTACAATGAGCAGTTCTTC. Translation gives CASRPENGATYNEQFF.

The chain has TRBV9 and TRBJ2-1; 8 positions match TRBD2. The CDR3 is 15 amino acids. Trimming at V came to 4 bases and at J to 5 bases, leaving 8 bases not matched to a gene. The V gene's germline CDR1 is SGDLS and CDR2 YYNGEE. This chain's CDR3 is CASSKDGGGNNEQFF. In nucleotides, the CDR3 is TGTGCCAGCAGCAAAGACGGCGGGGGGAACAATGAGCAGTTCTTC.

V usage is TRBV10-3 and J usage is TRBJ2-1; D possibly corresponds to TRBD1 (6 bases). The CDR3 runs 13 residues. CDR1 and CDR2 from the germline V gene are ENHRY and SYGVKD. Trimming removed 6 bases from V and 3 bases from J, with 9 bases in between. The CDR3 sequence is CAISADSYNEQFF. As DNA, the CDR3 is TGTGCCATCAGCGCGGACAGCTACAATGAGCAGTTCTTC.

This chain connects TRBV30 to TRBJ2-3, with no clear D. The length of the CDR3 is 15 residues. Trimming removed 3 bases from V and 2 bases from J, with 15 bases in between. The V gene's germline CDR1 is GTSNPN and CDR2 SVGIG (reference sequence). CDR3 nucleotides: TGTGCCTGGAGCCACAGTCTCTTACACACAGATACGCAGTATTTT. This sequence encodes CAWSHSLLHTDTQYF.

This chain joins TRBV9 and TRBJ2-3; TRBD2 matches 13 bases. The V and J ends lost 1 base and 3 bases, in that order; junction bases with no gene match: 2. CDR1 and CDR2 (germline): SGDLS, YYNGEE. CDR3 length: 16 amino acids. The CDR3 nucleotides are TGTGCCAGCAGCGTACAGACTAGCGGGGGGACAGATACGCAGTATTTT. It codes for CASSVQTSGGTDTQYF.

The chain joins TRBV5-6 to TRBJ2-1; 11 bases are shared with TRBD2. The CDR3 contains 16 residues. Germline V CDR1 and CDR2: SGHDT, YYEEEE. Trimming removed 2 bases from V and 6 bases from J; junction bases left unmatched: 7. The CDR3 loop reads CASSLIAGGGRNEQFF. Written as DNA, the CDR3 is TGTGCCAGCAGCTTAATAGCGGGGGGGGGCCGCAATGAGCAGTTCTTC.

The rearrangement links TRBV30 to TRBJ2-3, with 13 bases fitting TRBD2. The germline gives CDR1 GTSNPN, CDR2 SVGIG (reference sequence). The CDR3 consists of 16 residues. The ends lost 3 bases at V and 4 bases at J; junction bases unmatched: 7. The CDR3 here is CAWSLRLAGGPDTQYF. DNA for the CDR3: TGTGCCTGGAGCCTACGACTAGCGGGGGGACCAGATACGCAGTATTTT.

The gene calls are TRBV4-2 and TRBJ1-5, with a weak D call TRBD1 (5 bases). Trimming took off 3 bases at V and 7 bases at J, with 13 bases between the two ends. CDR1 LGHNA and CDR2 YNFKEQ come from the germline V gene. CDR3 size: 14 residues. The CDR3 spells CASSQIGTEQPQHF. The CDR3 DNA is TGTGCCAGCAGCCAGATTGGGACTGAACAGCCCCAGCATTTT.

J is TRBJ2-1 and V is TRBV4-1; 13 bases fit TRBD2. The length of the CDR3 is 18 residues. CDR1 is MGHRA and CDR2 is YSYEKL in the germline V gene. The V and J ends lost 4 bases and 0 bases, in that order; junction bases with no gene match: 6. Written as DNA, the CDR3 is TGCGCCAGCAGCCGCGGACTAGCGGGAGTGAGCTCCTACAATGAGCAGTTCTTC. Its translation is CASSRGLAGVSSYNEQFF.

The chain employs TRBV2 and TRBJ1-1; 7 bases are a match to TRBD1. The J segment lost 4 bases and the V segment lost 7 bases, leaving 9 bases of the junction unmatched. The germline V gene encodes CDR1 SNHLY and CDR2 FYNNEI. The CDR3 is 14 residues long. The CDR3 loop reads CASISQGLATEAFF. The CDR3 DNA is TGTGCCAGCATATCACAGGGGTTGGCCACTGAAGCTTTCTTT.

CDR3 loop: CASSLDRSETQYF. DNA of the CDR3: TGTGCCAGCAGCCTGGACAGGTCAGAGACCCAGTACTTC. The chain links TRBV11-2 to TRBJ2-5; 7 bases match TRBD1. The germline CDR1 and CDR2 sequences are SGHAT and FQNNGV. V lost 5 bases and J lost 4; bases outside the gene matches: 4. The CDR3 consists of 13 residues.

The gene calls are TRBV19 and TRBJ1-2; the D gene is possibly TRBD1 (6 bases). Germline lookup yields CDR1 LNHDA and CDR2 SQIVND (reference sequence). V was trimmed by 5 bases and J by 7 bases, leaving 17 bases between them. The CDR3 contains 14 residues. The CDR3, as DNA: TGTGCCAGTAGTCCGACCTTGGGGGCTCGTGGCTACACCTTC. This gives the protein CASSPTLGARGYTF.

The genes are TRBV27 and TRBJ2-1, with 8 nucleotides matching TRBD1. Germline CDR1 reads MNHEY; CDR2 reads SMNVEV (reference sequence). The CDR3 length is 15 residues. V trimming: 6 bases; J trimming: 4 bases; junction bases outside the gene matches: 8. The CDR3 DNA follows: TGTGCCAGCAGCCCCAGGGGGCTGGGGTACAATGAGCAGTTCTTC. Its translation is CASSPRGLGYNEQFF.

The CDR3 DNA reads TGTGCCAGCAGGACCGCAGGTGAGGGAACTGAAGCTTTCTTT. Amino acid sequence: CASRTAGEGTEAFF. The chain links TRBV6-1 to TRBJ1-1, with unresolved D. Germline CDR1 is MNHNS and CDR2 is SASEGT. This CDR3 is 14 amino acids long. V was shortened by 6 bases and J by 5 bases, with 16 bases between the two germline ends.

The rearrangement joins TRBV9 to TRBJ2-4; TRBD2 aligns across 9 bases. Germline loops: CDR1 SGDLS, CDR2 YYNGEE. CDR3 length: 14 amino acids. V lost 5 bases to trimming and J lost 0 bases; unmatched junction nucleotides: 0. This CDR3 is CASSSGGAKNIQYF. For the CDR3, the DNA is TGTGCCAGCAGTAGCGGGGGAGCCAAAAACATTCAGTACTTC.

This clone has only a few counts. J is TRBJ2-7 and V is TRBV11-3; D perhaps matches TRBD2 (7 bases). CDR3 size: 16 residues. Germline CDR1 reads SGHNT; CDR2 reads YENEEA. V was pared by 5 bases and J by 3 bases, with 20 bases between. The CDR3 loop reads CASSLEKGGGNYEQYF. The DNA of the CDR3 is TGTGCCAGCAGCCTCGAGAAGGGGGGAGGGAACTACGAGCAGTACTTC.

The rearrangement uses TRBV6-1 and TRBJ1-1, with a possible D match to TRBD1 (6 bases). Germline values: CDR1 MNHNS, CDR2 SASEGT. The CDR3 spans 13 residues. V lost 5 bases to trimming and J lost 3 bases, with 10 bases between them. The CDR3 spells CASSSDRDTEAFF. CDR3 nucleotides: TGTGCCAGCAGTTCGGACAGAGACACTGAAGCTTTCTTT.

This clone was detected a few times. The J gene is TRBJ2-5, the V gene TRBV15; D possibly corresponds to TRBD1 (6 bases). Trimming cost V 2 bases and J 5 bases, with 18 bases left between them. Per the germline V gene, CDR1 is LNHNV and CDR2 is YYDKDF (reference sequence). The CDR3 is made up of 16 amino acids. This CDR3 is CATSRRGLGALETQYF. CDR3 DNA: TGTGCCACCAGCAGAAGGGGATTGGGGGCGCTTGAGACCCAGTACTTC.

This chain connects TRBV1 to TRBJ1-5; the D call of TRBD1 is as the table states it, not checked on the DNA. TRBV1 constitutes a pseudogene. The CDR3 sequence is 18 residues long. In DNA form, the CDR3 reads TGCACCAGCAGCCAAGAGGAGACAGGGAGGATTCGGGGTCAGCCCCAGCATTTT. Its protein is CTSSQEETGRIRGQPQHF.